These 28 T cell receptor beta chains came from one sample sequenced in a study of T cells after yellow fever vaccination. From the 5' RACE reads, TCRdb called clonotypes with MiXCR, one entry per CDR3 protein. The sample carries 500,000 to 550,000 distinct CDR3 sequences, 20% to 25% recorded once. This material consisted of PBMCs, taken approximately 22 days after the first yellow fever vaccination. The receptors derive from a man younger than 35 who received the YFV17D yellow fever vaccine.

This clonotype was seen only a few times. The chain carries TRBV14 and TRBJ1-2; no reliable D call. The CDR3 totals 13 residues. Trimming removed 2 bases from V and 2 bases from J, with 6 bases in between. Germline V CDR1 and CDR2: SGHDN, FVKESK. CDR3 residues: CASSQSQNYGYTF. The DNA of the CDR3 is TGTGCCAGCAGCCAAAGCCAAAACTATGGCTACACCTTC.

This clonotype was counted a few times. The rearrangement joins TRBV12-3 or TRBV12-4 to TRBJ2-7; D is undetermined. The V end was cut by 3 bases, the J end by 6 bases, with 12 bases between. The CDR3 runs 13 residues. DNA of the CDR3: TGTGCCAGCAGTTTCCTGGGTAATGGCGAGCAGTACTTC. It codes for CASSFLGNGEQYF.

This clonotype was seen a few times. The V and J genes are TRBV20-1 and TRBJ2-3; maybe TRBD1 (6 bases). The CDR3 is 15 amino acids. Germline V gene sequence: CDR1 DFQATT, CDR2 SNEGSKA (reference sequence). V was pared by 0 bases and J by 8 bases, with 18 bases between. The CDR3 DNA sequence: TGCAGTGCTAGAGATAGGCAGCGGACAGTCGGTACGCAGTATTTT. Translated: CSARDRQRTVGTQYF.

This clonotype was seen only a few times. The chain is built from TRBV29-1 and TRBJ1-1; D is unclear. The CDR3 length is 12 residues. Trimming left V 4 bases short and J 4 bases short, with 10 bases between. Germline V gene data show CDR1 as SQVTM and CDR2 as ANQGSEA. The CDR3: CSVGMPGTEAFF. As DNA, the CDR3 is TGCAGCGTTGGGATGCCCGGCACTGAAGCTTTCTTT.

This clonotype turned up a few times. This sequence joins TRBV12-5 and TRBJ1-1, with D unclear. V lost 0 bases, J lost 5 bases, and 7 bases lay in between. The V gene's germline CDR1 is LGHNT and CDR2 FRNRAP. This CDR3 spans 13 amino acids. The CDR3 region is CASGLVSGTEAFF. The CDR3 nucleotides are TGTGCTAGTGGTTTGGTCTCGGGGACTGAAGCTTTCTTT.

The chain combines TRBV5-1 with TRBJ1-2; no definite D call. The CDR3 sequence is 13 residues long. CDR1 and CDR2 from the germline V gene are SGHRS and YFSETQ. Between the trimmed V and J ends, which lost 2 bases and 4 bases, there was a span of 9 bases. CDR3 in amino acids: CASSFRWGYGYTF. As DNA, the CDR3 is TGCGCCAGCAGCTTTCGGTGGGGCTATGGCTACACCTTC.

This clonotype showed up just a few times. The gene calls are TRBV7-3 and TRBJ1-1, with D possibly matching TRBD1 (5 bases). The germline V gene has CDR1 SGHTA and CDR2 FQGTGA. This CDR3 has 16 residues. Between the trimmed V and J ends, which lost 1 base and 7 bases, there was a span of 19 bases. CDR3 sequence reads: CASSLSTGLFSGEAFF. The CDR3 DNA reads TGTGCCAGCAGCTTAAGCACAGGACTGTTTAGCGGTGAAGCTTTCTTT. Using reference TRBV7-3 and TRBJ1-1 for the parts outside the CDR3, the full variable domain is GAGVSQTPSNKVTEKGKYVELRCDPISGHTALYWYRQSLGQGPEFLIYFQGTGAADDSGLPNDRFFAVRPEGSVSTLKIQRTERGDSAVYLCASSLSTGLFSGEAFFGQGTRLTVV.

The table lists this clonotype with a count of one. The V gene is TRBV6-5, the J gene TRBJ1-5; 10 bases line up with TRBD1. Looked up from germline, CDR1 is MNHEY and CDR2 is SVGAGI. This CDR3 comprises 14 residues. V shed 2 bases and J 11 bases; nucleotides not matched to a gene: 6. CDR3 protein: CASSYGQGVGAQHF. The CDR3 DNA sequence: TGTGCCAGCAGTTACGGACAGGGGGTAGGAGCCCAGCATTTT.

The chain has TRBV20-1 and TRBJ1-1, with a possible D match to TRBD1 (5 bases). With 2 bases removed from V and 3 bases from J, the gap between germline ends came to 19 bases. The length of the CDR3 is 16 residues. Germline CDR1 is DFQATT and CDR2 is SNEGSKA (reference sequence). CDR3 sequence reads: CSARPRGRGEDTEAFF. DNA for the CDR3: TGCAGTGCTAGACCCCGAGGTAGAGGGGAAGACACTGAAGCTTTCTTT.

This rearrangement joins TRBV7-7 to TRBJ2-3; possibly TRBD2 for D (6 bases). The V gene's germline CDR1 is SSHAT and CDR2 FNYEAQ (reference sequence). The CDR3 sequence is 14 residues long. V shed 11 bases and J shed 1 base, with 16 bases lying between them. CDR3 protein: CAVGTGLGTDTQYF. The CDR3 DNA follows: TGTGCCGTCGGAACGGGACTGGGCACAGATACGCAGTATTTT.

This clonotype was seen only a few times. The rearrangement joins TRBV10-3 to TRBJ2-7; D may be TRBD2 (5 bases). Germline V gene data show CDR1 as ENHRY and CDR2 as SYGVKD. This CDR3 has 14 residues. Trimming took 1 base from V and 5 from J, leaving 12 bases between them. The CDR3 is CAISEFRGQDEQYF. The CDR3, as DNA: TGTGCCATCAGTGAGTTTCGGGGTCAGGACGAGCAGTACTTC.

The CDR3 DNA follows: TGTGCCAGCAGCTACTCCGGGACTAGCGCTGTTGAGCAGTACTTC. Translated: CASSYSGTSAVEQYF. The V call is TRBV7-8, the J call TRBJ2-7; TRBD2 aligns across 10 bases. CDR1 is SGHVS, CDR2 FQNEAQ, per germline. This CDR3 region has 15 residues. Trimming took 4 bases from V and 7 from J; bases not matched to a gene: 10.

V and J are TRBV6-2 or TRBV6-3 and TRBJ2-5; D is perhaps TRBD2 (5 bases). The germline V and J ends were trimmed by 4 bases and 5 bases, with 14 bases remaining between them. Germline V gives CDR1 MNHEY, CDR2 SVGEGT. This CDR3 is built from 14 residues. The CDR3 sequence: CASSFPSPRETQYF. CDR3 DNA: TGTGCCAGCAGTTTTCCTAGCCCGAGGGAGACCCAGTACTTC.

There are a few counts of this clonotype. V gene TRBV5-1 combines with J gene TRBJ2-1; D is perhaps TRBD2 (6 bases). The germline V and J ends were trimmed by 0 bases and 6 bases, with 13 bases remaining between them. The CDR3 is 15 residues long. Germline assignment: CDR1 SGHRS and CDR2 YFSETQ. In nucleotides, the CDR3 is TGCGCCAGCAGCTTGGCCGGGACTCCTTCCAATGAGCAGTTCTTC. Encoded protein: CASSLAGTPSNEQFF.

This clonotype turned up a few times. V is TRBV29-1 and J is TRBJ1-2; D is ambiguous. Per the germline V gene, CDR1 is SQVTM and CDR2 is ANQGSEA. The CDR3 totals 12 residues. The V end lost 7 bases, the J end lost 4 bases, and 13 bases lay between the germline ends. The CDR3 reads CSDTLGIYGYTF. CDR3 sequence (DNA): TGCAGCGACACGCTGGGTATCTATGGCTACACCTTC.

This clonotype was counted only a few times. The V and J genes are TRBV5-6 and TRBJ2-1; D is possibly TRBD1 (5 bases). This CDR3 is built from 14 residues. Trimming left V 8 bases short and J 2 bases short, with 14 bases between. Per germline, CDR1 SGHDT and CDR2 YYEEEE. This chain's CDR3 is CASINRPAYNEQFF. CDR3 in DNA: TGTGCCAGTATAAACAGGCCTGCCTACAATGAGCAGTTCTTC.

By share of the sample, this clonotype is medium-sized. V usage is TRBV24-1 and J usage is TRBJ2-5; TRBD2 is a possible D gene (6 bases). The V gene's germline CDR1 is KGHDR and CDR2 SFDVKD. CDR3 length equals 14 residues. V was pared by 7 bases and J by 3 bases, with 14 bases between. CDR3 nucleotides: TGTGCCACCAGCGGATGGGGGGAGGAAGAGACCCAGTACTTC. It encodes CATSGWGEEETQYF.

The chain links TRBV20-1 to TRBJ2-7, with D possibly called TRBD1 or TRBD2 (7 bases each). V lost 5 bases to trimming and J lost 5 bases, with 19 bases between them. The length of the CDR3 is 14 residues. Germline V gives CDR1 DFQATT, CDR2 SNEGSKA (reference sequence). For the CDR3, the DNA is TGCAGTGCTCAAGATGGGAGGGGGCCTCACGAGCAGTACTTC. Translating gives CSAQDGRGPHEQYF.

This clonotype was picked up a small number of times. This chain links TRBV5-1 with TRBJ2-4, with D possibly TRBD1 on 5 matching bases. The CDR3 extends over 14 amino acids. Germline V gene lookup returns CDR1 SGHRS and CDR2 YFSETQ. Trimming took 5 bases from V and 6 from J, leaving 15 bases between them. CDR3 amino acids: CASSLEGQSNIQYF. The CDR3 nucleotides read TGCGCCAGCAGTCTAGAAGGACAATCAAACATTCAGTACTTC.

This clonotype was recorded only once. J is TRBJ2-7 and V is TRBV7-2, with TRBD2 identical over 8 bases. The CDR3 is 16 amino acids. Germline V gene lookup returns CDR1 SGHTA and CDR2 FQGNSA. Germline trimming cut 0 bases from V and 4 bases from J; bases unmatched to any gene: 8. The CDR3 sequence: CASSLALGGAVYEQYF. In nucleotides, the CDR3 is TGTGCCAGCAGCTTAGCGCTCGGGGGGGCGGTATACGAGCAGTACTTC.

This clonotype showed up just a few times. This rearrangement joins TRBV5-1 to TRBJ2-5; TRBD2 might be the D (5 bases). From germline, CDR1 is SGHRS and CDR2 YFSETQ. This CDR3 region has 13 residues. V was cut by 5 bases and J by 9 bases, with 17 bases left in between. The CDR3 DNA sequence: TGCGCCAGCAGTCCTGAGGGTGTTGTGGCCCAGTACTTC. Translated: CASSPEGVVAQYF.

A few counts support this clonotype. The chain combines TRBV20-1 with TRBJ2-2; possibly TRBD2 for D (7 bases). The CDR3 consists of 15 residues. V was shortened by 3 bases and J by 5 bases, with 16 bases between the two germline ends. Germline lookup yields CDR1 DFQATT and CDR2 SNEGSKA (reference sequence). The CDR3 region has the DNA TGCAGTGCTAGCGACGGGGGGCGGGGAACCGGGGAGCTGTTTTTT. Its protein is CSASDGGRGTGELFF.

The chain uses TRBV7-8 and TRBJ2-5; 8 positions agree with TRBD2. CDR1 is SGHVS, CDR2 FQNEAQ, per germline. The length of the CDR3 is 16 residues. Trimming removed 1 base from V and 5 bases from J; junction bases left unmatched: 9. Here the CDR3 reads CASSLGGVAGLETQYF. The CDR3, as DNA: TGTGCCAGCAGCTTAGGAGGGGTAGCGGGGTTGGAGACCCAGTACTTC.

The table lists this clonotype with a few counts. The rearrangement links TRBV29-1 to TRBJ1-2; TRBD1 matches 8 bases. With V trimmed by 6 bases and J by 0 bases, 9 bases remained unmatched. CDR1 SQVTM and CDR2 ANQGSEA come from the germline V gene. The CDR3 extends over 15 amino acids. This CDR3 reads CSVRTGPLPNYGYTF. The CDR3 nucleotides are TGCAGCGTCCGGACAGGGCCCCTACCTAACTATGGCTACACCTTC.

This clonotype has a handful of counts. The J gene is TRBJ2-3, the V gene TRBV5-1, with no clear D. The CDR3 contains 14 residues. CDR1 is SGHRS and CDR2 is YFSETQ in the germline V gene. V dropped 0 bases and J dropped 2 bases, with 7 bases sitting between them. DNA for the CDR3: TGCGCCAGCAGCTTGGGACACTTCACAGATACGCAGTATTTT. Translating gives CASSLGHFTDTQYF.

The chain joins TRBV20-1 to TRBJ2-3; 10 bases fit TRBD2. The CDR3 covers 15 residues. Germline CDR1 DFQATT, CDR2 SNEGSKA (reference sequence). V lost 5 bases and J lost 3; bases outside the gene matches: 8. The DNA of the CDR3 is TGCAGTGCTGGGTCTAGCGGGGGAAGAACAGATACGCAGTATTTT. Its protein product is CSAGSSGGRTDTQYF.

The sample holds many counts of this clonotype. V is TRBV5-5 and J is TRBJ2-5, with D possibly called TRBD1 or TRBD2 (6 bases each). This CDR3 comprises 12 residues. The germline gives CDR1 SGHKS, CDR2 YYEKEE (reference sequence). The V end lost 2 bases, the J end lost 9 bases, and 11 bases lay between the germline ends. CDR3: CASSFGGGAQYF. The CDR3 DNA sequence: TGTGCCAGCAGCTTTGGAGGGGGTGCCCAGTACTTC. Based on the CDR3 plus reference TRBV5-5 and TRBJ2-5, the full variable domain is DAGVTQSPTHLIKTRGQQVTLRCSPISGHKSVSWYQQVLGQGPQFIFQYYEKEERGRGNFPDRFSARQFPNYSSELNVNALLLGDSALYLCASSFGGGAQYFGPGTRLLVL.

V gene TRBV29-1 combines with J gene TRBJ2-7; D gene ambiguous. This CDR3 has 12 residues. Germline CDR1 SQVTM, CDR2 ANQGSEA. V lost 1 base to trimming and J lost 3 bases, with 7 bases between them. CDR3 loop: CSVEVGGYEQYF. The CDR3, as DNA: TGCAGCGTTGAAGTGGGCGGCTACGAGCAGTACTTC.